This TCR beta chain comes out of a study of blood T cell repertoires in COVID-19. Assignment of participants to cohorts was predicated upon participant-reported clinical history. The recovered donors of Cohort 3 showed two negative PCRs, clearance, or symptom resolution. Original processing methods: Reference gene primer amplification yielded estimated nucleated cell counts. The repertoire was sequenced with immunoSEQ multiplex PCR; TCRdb's copy has only in-frame clones and lacks some. That table furnishes V, J and clone size, whereas the DNA furnished D and trimming. The sample carries roughly 360,000 clones, roughly four fifths recorded once. The germline V gene encodes CDR1 ENHRY and CDR2 SYGVKD. This CDR3 is built from 15 residues. The ends were cut back, 0 bases at V and 1 base at J, with 7 bases in the middle.

Sample: PBMCs or T cells enriched from blood (not recorded which). This clonotype originated in a woman between 45 and 60 years old who had recovered from COVID-19. V and J are TRBV10-3 and TRBJ2-1; D not resolved. The CDR3 coding sequence is TGTGCCATCAGTGAGTCCATGGAGTCCTACAATGAGCAGTTCTTC. Protein sequence: CAISESMESYNEQFF.